This T cell receptor (beta chain) stems from a study of T-cell reconstitution after alpha-beta-depleted transplantation in children. In this sample, this clonotype turned up many times. Unique molecular identifiers featured in how the TCRbeta library was prepared. Using its own MiXCR run on the PCR reads, TCRdb lists one record per CDR3 protein. The profile shows more than 150,000 distinct CDR3 sequences, about 6.4% of them singletons. This CDR3 spans 13 amino acids. CDR1 is LGHDT and CDR2 is YNNKEL in the germline V gene (reference sequence). The V gene lost 2 bases and the J gene lost 4 bases, with 6 bases spanning the gap.

The specimen was PBMCs from the stem cell graft donor, collected from the stem cell graft. This chain connects TRBV3-1 to TRBJ2-1; D remains ambiguous. The receptor's source is a human donor who donated a stem cell graft to a child with Wiskott-Aldrich syndrome. The CDR3 nucleotides are TGTGCCAGCAGCCAACCACTATACAATGAGCAGTTCTTC. It yields the protein CASSQPLYNEQFF.